This is a list of T cell receptor beta chains from one sample in a study of blood T cell repertoires in COVID-19. Sequencing was performed with immunoSEQ multiplex PCR; in TCRdb, only in-frame clones are kept and a portion is missing. Of 180,000 or so clones in the sample, about 85% were seen once. The sample was peripheral blood. These receptors all stem from a woman aged 80 or older with acute or convalescent COVID-19. Each CDR3 is given with its conserved first and last residue. A D gene is named only where the DNA matches it firmly. Part of the rows lack a size; the others show once, few, many or a class for expanded clones.

J,V,size,D,CDR3,DNA
TRBJ2-5,TRBV6-1,-,TRBD1,CASSRDSPRETQYF,TGTGCCAGCAGTCGGGACAGCCCCAGGGAGACCCAGTACTTC
TRBJ1-5,TRBV6-6,once,TRBD1,CASSARTGGVQPQHF,TGTGCCAGCAGTGCCCGGACAGGCGGGGTACAGCCCCAGCATTTT
TRBJ1-1,TRBV5-1,-,-,CASSLFGDINTEAFF,TGCGCCAGCAGCTTGTTTGGGGACATTAACACTGAAGCTTTCTTT
TRBJ2-7,TRBV4-2,-,-,CASSRGGASNEQYF,TGTGCCAGCAGCCGAGGAGGGGCAAGCAACGAGCAGTACTTC
TRBJ1-4,TRBV5-1,-,TRBD1,CASGTGGENEKLFF,TGCGCCAGCGGCACAGGGGGCGAGAATGAAAAACTGTTTTTT
TRBJ1-5,TRBV2,-,-,CASRFDYSNQPQHF,TGTGCCAGCCGCTTTGACTATAGCAATCAGCCCCAGCATTTT
TRBJ1-5,TRBV23-1,-,TRBD1,CASYPGDSRLKPQHF,TGCGCCAGCTACCCCGGGGACAGCCGCCTCAAGCCCCAGCATTTT
TRBJ2-5,TRBV15,-,-,CATSRASETQYF,TGTGCCACCAGCAGAGCCTCCGAGACCCAGTACTTC
TRBJ2-6,TRBV27,-,TRBD1,CASSPGTGTRGANVLTF,TGTGCCAGCAGTCCCGGGACAGGGACCAGGGGGGCCAACGTCCTGACTTTC
TRBJ1-4,TRBV3-1/TRBV3-2,-,TRBD1,CASSQDQGQRGEKLFF,TGTGCCAGCAGCCAAGATCAGGGACAGAGGGGGGAAAAACTGTTTTTT
TRBJ1-2,TRBV9,-,TRBD1,CASSGGQGVYGYTF,TGTGCCAGCAGCGGTGGACAGGGAGTTTATGGCTACACCTTC
TRBJ1-4,TRBV30,few,-,CAWSEGVTNEKLFF,TGTGCCTGGAGTGAGGGGGTTACTAATGAAAAACTGTTTTTT
TRBJ1-2,TRBV12-3/TRBV12-4,once,-,CASSLTGSDGYTF,TGTGCCAGCAGTTTAACGGGTTCCGATGGCTACACCTTC
TRBJ2-1,TRBV3-1/TRBV3-2,-,TRBD2,CASCHGGGGTGLVEQFF,TGTGCCAGCTGCCACGGGGGCGGGGGGACCGGGTTGGTAGAGCAGTTCTTC
TRBJ2-7,TRBV7-9,many,TRBD1,CASSWGQGESDEQYF,TGTGCCAGCAGCTGGGGACAGGGGGAATCAGACGAGCAGTACTTC
TRBJ1-4,TRBV4-3,-,-,CASSQEGQLNEKLFF,TGCGCCAGCAGCCAAGAAGGACAGCTCAATGAAAAACTGTTTTTT
TRBJ2-7,TRBV6-2/TRBV6-3,-,-,CASSYLRTAQPYEQYF,TGTGCCAGCAGTTACCTTCGGACAGCTCAACCCTACGAGCAGTACTTC
TRBJ2-1,TRBV11-2,-,TRBD2,CASSGLAGGYEQFF,TGTGCCAGCAGCGGATTAGCGGGAGGGTATGAGCAGTTCTTC